The sequence of this TCR beta chain was determined in a study of blood T cells in healthy people across ages. Broader study findings: Naive T cell percentage by flow cytometry tracked strongly with beta diversity.

The total RNA that was extracted per sample amounted to at least 5 micrograms. The V gene lost 5 bases and the J gene lost 11 bases, with 18 bases spanning the gap. The germline V gene has CDR1 SEHNR and CDR2 FQNEAQ (reference sequence). The CDR3 has 13 residues. A second about 7 to 11 cycle PCR used barcoded and J-beta primers. At least 3 million CDR3-containing paired-end reads were obtained per sample. MiXCR was run by TCRdb on the 5' RACE reads, yielding one entry per CDR3 protein. The table records some 670,000 distinct CDR3 sequences, roughly half of them present only once. As regards this clonotype: Its antigen is undetermined. A much more abundant neighbour one base away suggests this may be a read error.

The TCR was taken from a woman over 75 in good health. The chain joins TRBV7-9 to TRBJ2-5, with D hard to call. Sequences were obtained from blood. CDR3 sequence (DNA): TGTGCCAGCAGCCGCCCCTCATGGGATGAGCAGTACTTC. It specifies CASSRPSWDEQYF. Supplemented by reference TRBV7-9 and TRBJ2-5, the full variable domain reads DTGVSQNPRHKITKRGQNVTFRCDPISEHNRLYWYRQTLGQGPEFLTYFQNEAQLEKSRLLSDRFSAERPKGSFSTLEIQRTEQGDSAMYLCASSRPSWDEQYFGPGTRLLVL.